The T cell receptor (beta chain) described here comes from a study of shared clonotypes between healthy human individuals. The overall study: Serving as donors were a couple of women and three men, whose ages spanned 18 to 49.

The repertoire was sequenced with immunoSEQ multiplex PCR; TCRdb's copy has only in-frame clones and lacks some. The data show more than 550,000 clones, approximately 72% seen once. Study-level points and caveats: Rarefaction analysis demonstrated incomplete sorted-subset sequencing notwithstanding large depth. Estimated clonotype richness was generally higher in naive than memory subsets. An effect of sequencing depth on clonotype sharing among donors was expected.

Of note for this clone: Its antigen is not identified. Different DNA sequences within this sample yield the same CDR3.

The TCR sequence derives from a woman aged 25 to 39 in good health. The source material was memory CD4+ T cells sorted from blood. Subset defined: CD45RA-negative fraction.

The CDR3 here is CASSAQGATGELFF. The CDR3, as DNA: TGTGCCAGCAGTGCGCAGGGGGCCACCGGGGAGCTGTTTTTT. The chain is built from TRBV6-1 and TRBJ2-2, with TRBD1 matching over 8 bases. The trim removed 4 bases at V and 4 bases at J, leaving 2 bases unmatched. Germline V lookup: CDR1 MNHNS, CDR2 SASEGT. The CDR3 sequence is 14 residues long.